The rows below give T cell receptor beta chains drawn from one sample of a study of STAT3 mutations in large granular lymphocyte leukemia. Produced via immunoSEQ multiplex PCR; TCRdb's table is partial and in-frame only. The data show around 1,800 clones, approximately 60% seen once. The source material was peripheral blood mononuclear cells. The source of these receptors is a man in his 60s with T-cell large granular lymphocyte leukemia. Some clones in this sample may be carry-over from other donors' samples. The CDR3 runs from the conserved cysteine through the conserved F or W. Each record gives: V gene, D gene, clone size, J gene, CDR3 DNA, CDR3 protein. D genes are given only for firm matches. Not every row has a clone size; where given, it reads once, few, many or a size class.

V gene: TRBV18; D gene: TRBD2; clone size: -; J gene: TRBJ2-7; CDR3 DNA: TGTGCCAGCTCAATTCTTGGTCTCGGGGGGGTACCCTACGAGCAGTACTTC; CDR3 protein: CASSILGLGGVPYEQYF
V gene: TRBV13; D gene: -; clone size: medium-sized; J gene: TRBJ2-3; CDR3 DNA: TGTGCCAGCAGCTTGGATAATACGCAGTATTTT; CDR3 protein: CASSLDNTQYF
V gene: TRBV18; D gene: -; clone size: -; J gene: TRBJ1-5; CDR3 DNA: TGTGCCAGCTCAAGACGGAATCAGCCCCAGCATTTT; CDR3 protein: CASSRRNQPQHF
V gene: TRBV4-3; D gene: -; clone size: once; J gene: TRBJ1-2; CDR3 DNA: TGCGCCAGCAGCCAAGAGAGGGTTGGGGGCAGCTACACCTTC; CDR3 protein: CASSQERVGGSYTF
V gene: TRBV7-9; D gene: -; clone size: few; J gene: TRBJ1-6; CDR3 DNA: TGTGCCAGCAGCTTAAGGGAGGCCAGGGATTCACCCCTCCACTTT; CDR3 protein: CASSLREARDSPLHF
V gene: TRBV15; D gene: TRBD1; clone size: few; J gene: TRBJ2-1; CDR3 DNA: TGTGCCACCAGCGACGTAACAGGGGCCTACAATGAGCAGTTCTTC; CDR3 protein: CATSDVTGAYNEQFF
V gene: TRBV30; D gene: TRBD1; clone size: -; J gene: TRBJ1-5; CDR3 DNA: TGTGCCTGGAGTCGGACAGGGTTCGGGCAGCCCCAGCATTTT; CDR3 protein: CAWSRTGFGQPQHF
V gene: TRBV7-9; D gene: -; clone size: -; J gene: TRBJ2-5; CDR3 DNA: TGTGCCAGCAGCTGGGAGGAGCGACAGACCCAGTACTTC; CDR3 protein: CASSWEERQTQYF
V gene: TRBV7-9; D gene: -; clone size: -; J gene: TRBJ2-7; CDR3 DNA: TGTGCCAGCAGCTTTTTGACCGGCGAGCAGTACTTC; CDR3 protein: CASSFLTGEQYF
V gene: TRBV28; D gene: -; clone size: -; J gene: TRBJ1-2; CDR3 DNA: TGTGCCAGCAGTTTAGAGTGGTATGGCTACACCTTC; CDR3 protein: CASSLEWYGYTF
V gene: TRBV4-1; D gene: TRBD1; clone size: -; J gene: TRBJ2-7; CDR3 DNA: TGCGCCAGCAGCCTCCGGGACAGGGGGATCAACGAGCAGTACTTC; CDR3 protein: CASSLRDRGINEQYF
V gene: TRBV5-4; D gene: TRBD1; clone size: -; J gene: TRBJ1-6; CDR3 DNA: TGTGCCAGCAGGGAGAGGGGACAGAATTCACCCCTCCACTTT; CDR3 protein: CASRERGQNSPLHF
V gene: TRBV25-1; D gene: -; clone size: medium-sized; J gene: TRBJ1-6; CDR3 DNA: TGTGCCAGCAGTGAAAGACGGGGGTATAATTCACCCCTCCACTTT; CDR3 protein: CASSERRGYNSPLHF
V gene: TRBV7-9; D gene: -; clone size: -; J gene: TRBJ1-5; CDR3 DNA: TGTGCCAGCAGCTTAGATCAGGGAGGACAGCCCCAGCATTTT; CDR3 protein: CASSLDQGGQPQHF